These 7 T cell receptor beta chains were sequenced from one sample in a study of technical replicates of blood from a few donors. Measured with immunoSEQ multiplex PCR; TCRdb has only the in-frame clones, and not every one. The sample includes more than 10,000 clones, 86% of them seen just once. Sequenced input: PBMCs. These receptors were collected from a human donor in good health.

The rearrangement joins TRBV5-6 to TRBJ2-6; D is unclear. The CDR3 spans 15 residues. V shed 0 bases and J shed 0 bases, with 4 bases lying between them. Germline-derived CDR1 and CDR2 are SGHDT and YYEEEE. In DNA form, the CDR3 reads TGTGCCAGCAGCTTGGCGGGCTCTGGGGCCAACGTCCTGACTTTC. Translated, it gives CASSLAGSGANVLTF.

The chain couples TRBV6-5 to TRBJ2-7, with D possibly matching TRBD1 (6 bases). This CDR3 comprises 14 residues. V gave up 2 bases and J gave up 3 bases, with 11 bases separating them. Germline V lookup: CDR1 MNHEY, CDR2 SVGAGI. CDR3 loop: CASSYSTGNYEQYF. The CDR3 region has the DNA TGTGCCAGCAGTTACAGTACAGGGAACTACGAGCAGTACTTC.

The V and J genes are TRBV30 and TRBJ2-7; 11 positions match TRBD2. CDR3 length: 13 residues. V was pared by 1 base and J by 7 bases, with 3 bases of the junction left unmatched. Germline assignment: CDR1 GTSNPN and CDR2 SVGIG (reference sequence). In DNA, the CDR3 is TGTGCCTGGAGTGATAGCGGGAGGGGGGAGCAGTACTTC. Amino acids: CAWSDSGRGEQYF.

The rearrangement links TRBV25-1 to TRBJ2-2; 9 nucleotides match TRBD1. After removal of 5 bases from V and 7 bases from J, the junction contained 8 bases not matched to a gene. The CDR3 is 15 residues long. Germline V lookup: CDR1 MGHDK, CDR2 SYGVNS. DNA of the CDR3: TGTGCCAGCAGTATACAGGGGGCTACGGTCGGGGAGCTGTTTTTT. Translated: CASSIQGATVGELFF.

The J gene is TRBJ2-2, the V gene TRBV13, with TRBD2 as a possible D gene (5 bases). Trimming shortened V by 2 bases and J by 7 bases, and 11 bases separated the two germline ends. The CDR3 consists of 14 residues. Germline CDR1 and CDR2: PRHDT and FYEKMQ (reference sequence). CDR3 residues: CASSLNRRLGELFF. The CDR3 bases are TGTGCCAGCAGCTTAAACCGGAGGCTCGGGGAGCTGTTTTTT.

The chain has TRBV29-1 and TRBJ2-1, with D possibly matching TRBD1 (6 bases). The CDR3 length is 15 residues. V lost 2 bases to trimming and J lost 1 base, with 12 bases between them. The V gene's germline CDR1 is SQVTM and CDR2 ANQGSEA. The CDR3 is CSVESRTESYNEQFF. CDR3 sequence (DNA): TGCAGCGTTGAAAGCCGGACAGAGTCCTACAATGAGCAGTTCTTC.

This chain uses TRBV19 with TRBJ2-7; a weak D match, TRBD1 (6 bases). This CDR3 region has 13 residues. The V gene lost 6 bases and the J gene lost 7 bases, with 16 bases spanning the gap. Per germline, CDR1 LNHDA and CDR2 SQIVND (reference sequence). CDR3 residues: CASSPRGTGEQYF. In DNA form, the CDR3 reads TGTGCCAGTAGCCCTAGGGGGACGGGGGAGCAGTACTTC.